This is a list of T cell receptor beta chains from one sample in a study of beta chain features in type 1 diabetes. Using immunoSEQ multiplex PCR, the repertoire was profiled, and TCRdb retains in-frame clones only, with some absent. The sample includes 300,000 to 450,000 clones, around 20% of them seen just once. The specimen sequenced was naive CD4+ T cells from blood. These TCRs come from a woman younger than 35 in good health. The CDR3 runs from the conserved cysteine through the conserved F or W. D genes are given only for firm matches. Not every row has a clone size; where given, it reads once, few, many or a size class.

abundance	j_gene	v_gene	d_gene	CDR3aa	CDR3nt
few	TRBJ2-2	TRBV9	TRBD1	CASSVDPGGNTGELFF	TGTGCCAGCAGCGTAGACCCAGGGGGGAACACCGGGGAGCTGTTTTTT
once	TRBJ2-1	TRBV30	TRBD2	CAWSVGSGGSSYNEQFF	TGTGCCTGGAGTGTAGGGAGCGGGGGAAGCTCCTACAATGAGCAGTTCTTC
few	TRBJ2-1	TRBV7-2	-	CASSYRDSFYNEQFF	TGTGCCAGCAGCTATCGGGACTCCTTCTACAATGAGCAGTTCTTC
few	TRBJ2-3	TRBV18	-	CASSPPHRAFTDTQYF	TGTGCCAGCTCACCACCACACAGGGCCTTCACAGATACGCAGTATTTT
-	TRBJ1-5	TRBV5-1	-	CASSPRGGHNQPQHF	TGCGCCAGCAGCCCCCGAGGGGGACACAATCAGCCCCAGCATTTT
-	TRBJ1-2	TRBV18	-	CASTGSSGNYGYTF	TGTGCCAGCACAGGGTCGTCGGGCAACTATGGCTACACCTTC
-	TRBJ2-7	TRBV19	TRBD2	CASSMGTSAGGEQYF	TGTGCCAGTAGTATGGGCACTAGCGCTGGGGGCGAGCAGTACTTC
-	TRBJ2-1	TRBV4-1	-	CASSQGSHEQFF	TGCGCCAGCAGCCAAGGTTCTCATGAGCAGTTCTTC
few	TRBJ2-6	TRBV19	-	CASGDRSSGANVLTF	TGTGCCAGTGGTGACAGGAGCTCTGGGGCCAACGTCCTGACTTTC
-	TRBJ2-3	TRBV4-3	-	CASSQERTRVNADTQYF	TGCGCCAGCAGCCAAGAGAGAACTAGAGTCAACGCAGATACGCAGTATTTT
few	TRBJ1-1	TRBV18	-	CASSPPYKNTEAFF	TGTGCCAGCTCACCACCGTACAAAAACACTGAAGCTTTCTTT
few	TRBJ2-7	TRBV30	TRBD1	CAWDRGSNEQYF	TGTGCCTGGGACAGGGGTTCCAACGAGCAGTACTTC
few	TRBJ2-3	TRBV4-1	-	CASSPLVMDTQYF	TGCGCCAGCAGCCCATTAGTGATGGATACGCAGTATTTT
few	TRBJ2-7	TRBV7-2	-	CASSLVAYSYEQYF	TGTGCCAGCAGCTTAGTAGCGTACTCCTACGAGCAGTACTTC
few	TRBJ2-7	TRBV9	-	CASSVDQGYEQYF	TGTGCCAGCAGCGTAGATCAGGGCTACGAGCAGTACTTC
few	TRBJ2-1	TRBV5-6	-	CASSAGTSRYNEQFF	TGTGCCAGCAGCGCCGGGACTTCTCGATACAATGAGCAGTTCTTC
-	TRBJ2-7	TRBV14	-	CASSQGGVGMFYEQYF	TGTGCCAGCAGCCAAGGTGGAGTCGGTATGTTCTACGAGCAGTACTTC
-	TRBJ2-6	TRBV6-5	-	CASSENSGANVLTF	TGTGCCAGCAGCGAGAACTCAGGGGCCAACGTCCTGACTTTC
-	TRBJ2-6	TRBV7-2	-	CASSPSEWGPLTF	TGTGCCAGCAGCCCCAGCGAGTGGGGCCCACTGACTTTC
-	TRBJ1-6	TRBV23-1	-	CASTLGQPNSPLHF	TGCGCCAGCACGTTAGGACAGCCTAATTCACCCCTCCACTTT
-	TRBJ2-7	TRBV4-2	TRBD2	CASSQAPAGGSYEQYF	TGTGCCAGCAGCCAAGCACCGGCGGGAGGGTCCTACGAGCAGTACTTC
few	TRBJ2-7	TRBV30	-	CAWRGDEQYF	TGTGCCTGGAGAGGGGACGAGCAGTACTTC